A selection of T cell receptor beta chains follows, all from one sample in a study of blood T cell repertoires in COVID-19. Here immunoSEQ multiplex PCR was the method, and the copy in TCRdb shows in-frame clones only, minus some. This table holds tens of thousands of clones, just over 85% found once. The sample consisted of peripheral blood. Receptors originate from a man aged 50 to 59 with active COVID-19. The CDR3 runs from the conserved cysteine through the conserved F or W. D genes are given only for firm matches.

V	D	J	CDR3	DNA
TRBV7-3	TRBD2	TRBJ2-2	CASSLTAGGGLTGELFF	TGTGCCAGCAGCTTAACTGCGGGCGGGGGATTGACCGGGGAGCTGTTTTTT
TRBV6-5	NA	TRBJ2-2	CASTEGLANTGELFF	TGTGCCAGCACCGAAGGACTCGCGAACACCGGGGAGCTGTTTTTT
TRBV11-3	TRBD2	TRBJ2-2	CASSPGLGTSVSGELFF	TGTGCCAGCAGCCCGGGGCTGGGGACTAGCGTATCCGGGGAGCTGTTTTTT
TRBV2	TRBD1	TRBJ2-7	CASRGTGAFGVAYEQYF	TGTGCCAGCCGGGGGACAGGGGCCTTCGGGGTAGCCTACGAGCAGTACTTC
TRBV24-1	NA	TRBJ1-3	CATGGDSGNTIYF	TGTGCCACCGGAGGGGATTCTGGAAACACCATATATTTT
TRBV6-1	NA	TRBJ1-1	CASSEADSMNTEAFF	TGTGCCAGCAGTGAAGCGGACAGTATGAACACTGAAGCTTTCTTT
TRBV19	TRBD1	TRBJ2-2	CASSIGQGPGELFF	TGTGCCAGTAGTATAGGACAGGGCCCCGGGGAGCTGTTTTTT
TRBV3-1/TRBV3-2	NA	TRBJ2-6	CASSQAGVRLSGANVLTF	TGTGCCAGCAGCCAAGCAGGGGTGAGGCTCTCTGGGGCCAACGTCCTGACTTTC
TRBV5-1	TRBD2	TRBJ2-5	CASSLASGVQETQYF	TGCGCCAGCAGCTTGGCTAGCGGGGTCCAAGAGACCCAGTACTTC
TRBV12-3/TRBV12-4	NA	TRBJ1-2	CASSFREYGYTF	TGTGCCAGCAGTTTTCGGGAATATGGCTACACCTTC
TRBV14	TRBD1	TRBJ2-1	CASSHLQGARNNEQFF	TGTGCCAGCAGCCACCTACAGGGGGCGCGCAACAATGAGCAGTTCTTC
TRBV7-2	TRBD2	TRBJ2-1	CASSLLRTSGRDEQFF	TGTGCCAGCAGCTTATTAAGGACTAGCGGGAGGGATGAGCAGTTCTTC
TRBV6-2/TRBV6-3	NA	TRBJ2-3	CASSYDGLRANTQYF	TGTGCCAGCAGTTATGATGGACTTAGAGCGAATACGCAGTATTTT
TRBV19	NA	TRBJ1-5	CASSIPRRGNQPQHF	TGTGCCAGTAGTATTCCCCGACGGGGCAATCAGCCCCAGCATTTT